Each of the 31 T cell receptor beta chains below was sequenced from the same sample in a study of beta chain features in type 1 diabetes (dated by TCRdb to 2017 to 2018). The library was made by the immunoSEQ multiplex PCR assay. The High Capacity cDNA Reverse Transcription Kit was used to reverse transcribe all of the isolated RNA, meaning that expressed TCRB transcripts were what got sequenced. Not all clones reach the TCRdb copy of this immuneACCESS table, which keeps in-frame sequences only. Checked studies attribute under half of the gap to unresolved V genes and leave the rest unexplained. This sample gives 350,000 to 450,000 clones in total; about 16% of them show up just once. Of the sample, about 0.018% is held by the ten largest clones. The specimen sequenced was naive CD4+ T cells from blood. The cell subset or site label for this specimen denotes: true naive CD4+ T cells. The receptors originated from a woman aged 18 to 35 in good health.

This clone was counted only a few times. The chain couples TRBV19 to TRBJ2-5; 10 bases are shared with TRBD2. V trimming: 6 bases; J trimming: 5 bases; junction bases outside the gene matches: 12. CDR1 and CDR2 (germline): LNHDA, SQIVND (reference sequence). The CDR3 is 16 amino acids. CDR3 sequence (DNA): TGTGCCAGTAGCGATATAGCGGGAGGTACTTTGGAGACCCAGTACTTC. Protein sequence: CASSDIAGGTLETQYF.

The V and J genes are TRBV11-3 and TRBJ1-1; D possibly corresponds to TRBD1 (5 bases). V was clipped by 4 bases and J by 1 base, with 7 bases between them. The CDR3 has 13 amino acids. Germline loops: CDR1 SGHNT, CDR2 YENEEA. This CDR3 is CASSWQGNTEAFF. In DNA form, the CDR3 reads TGTGCCAGCAGCTGGCAGGGGAACACTGAAGCTTTCTTT.

The genes are TRBV9 and TRBJ2-1, with 8 bases that match TRBD1. Germline CDR1 SGDLS, CDR2 YYNGEE. J lost 7 bases, V lost 4 bases, and 7 bases had no gene match. CDR3 length: 14 residues. The CDR3 nucleotides are TGTGCCAGCAGCCCTTGGACAGGGAGGAATGAGCAGTTCTTC. Its protein is CASSPWTGRNEQFF. Drawing the rest from reference TRBV9 and TRBJ2-1, the complete variable domain is DSGVTQTPKHLITATGQRVTLRCSPRSGDLSVYWYQQSLDQGLQFLIQYYNGEERAKGNILERFSAQQFPDLHSELNLSSLELGDSALYFCASSPWTGRNEQFFGPGTRLTVL.

The rearrangement joins TRBV5-6 to TRBJ2-1, with D possibly matching TRBD1 (6 bases). Germline CDR1 SGHDT, CDR2 YYEEEE. The CDR3 consists of 11 residues. The V and J ends lost 4 bases and 12 bases respectively, with 11 bases between them. The CDR3 region has the DNA TGTGCCAGCAGCGTTACAGGGTCGCAGTTCTTC. Amino acids: CASSVTGSQFF. The whole variable domain, remainder taken from reference TRBV5-6 and TRBJ2-1, is DAGVTQSPTHLIKTRGQQVTLRCSPKSGHDTVSWYQQALGQGPQFIFQYYEEEERQRGNFPDRFSGHQFPNYSSELNVNALLLGDSALYLCASSVTGSQFFGPGTRLTVL.

The chain recombines TRBV7-3 with TRBJ2-5, with 7 bases matching TRBD2. V shed 5 bases and J 4 bases; nucleotides not matched to a gene: 13. From germline, CDR1 is SGHTA and CDR2 FQGTGA. The CDR3 consists of 16 residues. The CDR3 spells CASSQTGTIVLETQYF. CDR3 DNA sequence: TGTGCCAGCAGCCAGACCGGGACTATCGTTCTAGAGACCCAGTACTTC.

V is TRBV5-4 and J is TRBJ1-1; no clear D. Between the trimmed V and J ends, which lost 0 bases and 0 bases, there was a span of 9 bases. CDR1 is SGHNT, CDR2 YYREEE, per germline (reference sequence). The CDR3 covers 15 residues. DNA of the CDR3: TGTGCCAGCAGCTTGGTAGGAGCTATGAACACTGAAGCTTTCTTT. It specifies CASSLVGAMNTEAFF. Full variable domain (rest looked up from reference TRBV5-4 and TRBJ1-1): ETGVTQSPTHLIKTRGQQVTLRCSSQSGHNTVSWYQQALGQGPQFIFQYYREEENGRGNFPPRFSGLQFPNYSSELNVNALELDDSALYLCASSLVGAMNTEAFFGQGTRLTVV.

A few counts support this clone. V usage is TRBV29-1 and J usage is TRBJ1-5, with D maybe TRBD1 (6 bases). This CDR3 has 13 residues. Trimming removed 7 bases at V and 3 bases at J, with 13 bases between. Germline V gene data show CDR1 as SQVTM and CDR2 as ANQGSEA. The CDR3 region has the DNA TGCAGCGCTTCACAGGGTTACAATCAGCCCCAGCATTTT. This encodes CSASQGYNQPQHF.

This clone was picked up a small number of times. J is TRBJ2-2 and V is TRBV29-1; 8 nucleotides match TRBD2. CDR1 is SQVTM and CDR2 is ANQGSEA in the germline V gene. V gave up 0 bases and J gave up 5 bases; unmatched junction bases: 11. This CDR3 comprises 17 residues. Here the CDR3 DNA reads TGCAGCGTTGAAGATCGTGGGAGCGGGAGCGTAACCGGGGAGCTGTTTTTT. It yields the protein CSVEDRGSGSVTGELFF.

This chain uses TRBV18 with TRBJ1-5, with 8 bases that match TRBD1. Germline CDR1 KGHSH, CDR2 LQKENI. The CDR3 length is 16 residues. The ends lost 5 bases at V and 8 bases at J; junction bases unmatched: 14. The CDR3 sequence: CASSVLSGQGMEPQHF. The CDR3 coding sequence is TGTGCCAGCTCAGTTCTGAGCGGACAGGGTATGGAGCCCCAGCATTTT. Full variable domain (remainder filled in from reference TRBV18 and TRBJ1-5): NAGVMQNPRHLVRRRGQEARLRCSPMKGHSHVYWYRQLPEEGLKFMVYLQKENIIDESGMPKERFSAEFPKEGPSILRIQQVVRGDSAAYFCASSVLSGQGMEPQHFGDGTRLSIL.

The rearrangement uses TRBV6-5 and TRBJ2-7; TRBD2 is a possible D gene (5 bases). V gave up 5 bases and J gave up 5 bases, with 16 bases separating them. This CDR3 contains 14 residues. Germline V gives CDR1 MNHEY, CDR2 SVGAGI. The CDR3 DNA reads TGTGCCAGCAGTGACCCCGGGGAGAAGAACGAGCAGTACTTC. This sequence encodes CASSDPGEKNEQYF.

The chain is built from TRBV29-1 and TRBJ2-3, with D possibly being TRBD2 (5 bases). The V end was cut by 3 bases, the J end by 3 bases, with 7 bases between. CDR1 and CDR2 (germline): SQVTM, ANQGSEA. CDR3 length equals 12 residues. CDR3 nucleotides: TGCAGCGTTGACAGGACTACAGATACGCAGTATTTT. Protein product: CSVDRTTDTQYF.

This sequence joins TRBV6-5 and TRBJ2-7; 7 positions match TRBD1. Losses at the gene ends were 6 bases for V and 6 bases for J; bases not matched to a gene: 8. The germline V gene encodes CDR1 MNHEY and CDR2 SVGAGI. The CDR3 is 13 residues long. CDR3 sequence reads: CASSLTDRLEQYF. The CDR3 DNA reads TGTGCCAGCAGCCTAACGGACAGGCTCGAGCAGTACTTC.

The count of this clone is one. The chain has TRBV29-1 and TRBJ1-1; 8 bases align to TRBD1. The CDR3 length is 15 residues. Germline CDR1 and CDR2: SQVTM and ANQGSEA. Losses at the gene ends were 0 bases for V and 6 bases for J; bases not matched to a gene: 9. The CDR3 DNA reads TGCAGCGTTGAAGATTTTAACAGGGGGTTATCTGAAGCTTTCTTT. It is translated as CSVEDFNRGLSEAFF. Combining the CDR3 with reference TRBV29-1 and TRBJ1-1 gives the whole variable domain SAVISQKPSRDICQRGTSLTIQCQVDSQVTMMFWYRQQPGQSLTLIATANQGSEATYESGFVIDKFPISRPNLTFSTLTVSNMSPEDSSIYLCSVEDFNRGLSEAFFGQGTRLTVV.

This chain connects TRBV10-3 to TRBJ2-7; the D gene is possibly TRBD1 (5 bases). There are 14 residues in the CDR3. Trimming shortened V by 6 bases and J by 0 bases, and 12 bases separated the two germline ends. Germline CDR1 and CDR2: ENHRY and SYGVKD. CDR3 region: CAIRRGASSYEQYF. DNA of the CDR3: TGTGCCATCAGGCGTGGGGCTAGCTCCTACGAGCAGTACTTC.

The chain couples TRBV28 to TRBJ2-7, with TRBD2 identical over 10 bases. The V and J ends lost 6 bases and 3 bases, in that order; junction bases with no gene match: 11. The CDR3 loop spans 16 amino acids. Germline CDR1 and CDR2: MDHEN and SYDVKM. The CDR3 protein is CASSGASGRAGYEQYF. Here the CDR3 DNA reads TGTGCCAGCAGCGGAGCCAGCGGGAGGGCCGGCTACGAGCAGTACTTC. The whole variable domain, filled in from reference TRBV28 and TRBJ2-7, reads DVKVTQSSRYLVKRTGEKVFLECVQDMDHENMFWYRQDPGLGLRLIYFSYDVKMKEKGDIPEGYSVSREKKERFSLILESASTNQTSMYLCASSGASGRAGYEQYFGPGTRLTVT.

The sample holds a few counts of this clone. This sequence joins TRBV5-1 and TRBJ1-1, with D possibly matching TRBD1 (6 bases). V lost 4 bases and J 4 bases, leaving 14 bases between the germline ends. The CDR3 is 14 residues long. Germline CDR1 SGHRS, CDR2 YFSETQ. Here the CDR3 DNA reads TGCGCCAGCAGCGGGGGGGCCGGGGGCACTGAAGCTTTCTTT. Its protein product is CASSGGAGGTEAFF.

The chain recombines TRBV30 with TRBJ2-7; 9 bases match TRBD2. The V and J ends lost 3 bases and 6 bases, in that order; junction bases with no gene match: 15. The CDR3 totals 16 residues. Germline V gene data show CDR1 as GTSNPN and CDR2 as SVGIG (reference sequence). The CDR3 region is CAWSHLGGLALSEQYF. In nucleotides, the CDR3 is TGTGCCTGGAGCCACCTTGGGGGACTAGCTTTGTCCGAGCAGTACTTC.

The chain is built from TRBV4-3 and TRBJ1-2; 7 bases fit TRBD1. The CDR3 loop spans 12 amino acids. Trimming took 0 bases from V and 14 from J; bases not matched to a gene: 6. CDR1 is LGHNA and CDR2 is YSLEER in the germline V gene. The CDR3 is CASSQEGGFSTF. CDR3 bases: TGCGCCAGCAGCCAAGAAGGGGGCTTCTCGACCTTC.

The gene calls are TRBV5-1 and TRBJ2-5; 7 bases map to TRBD1. Germline V CDR1 and CDR2: SGHRS, YFSETQ. Trimming removed 4 bases from V and 12 bases from J; junction bases left unmatched: 15. The CDR3 spans 14 residues. CDR3 bases: TGCGCCAGCAGCCCCGCCCCCGGTACAGGGGTTGAGTACTTC. Its translation: CASSPAPGTGVEYF.

This clone was seen a handful of times. The CDR3 DNA reads TGTGCCAGCAGTGGGGGATATGGACAGGGTGGCGAGCAGTACTTC. This sequence encodes CASSGGYGQGGEQYF. J is TRBJ2-7 and V is TRBV28; 8 bases map to TRBD1. The CDR3 consists of 15 residues. The germline gives CDR1 MDHEN, CDR2 SYDVKM. V lost 5 bases, J lost 6 bases, and 12 bases stayed unmatched.

The chain combines TRBV29-1 with TRBJ1-1, with D hard to call. Between the trimmed V and J ends, which lost 5 bases and 0 bases, there was a span of 7 bases. CDR1 is SQVTM and CDR2 is ANQGSEA in the germline V gene. This CDR3 comprises 12 residues. The DNA of the CDR3 is TGCAGCGTTCTGAGGCTGAACACTGAAGCTTTCTTT. It translates to CSVLRLNTEAFF. The entire variable domain, with the rest obtained from reference TRBV29-1 and TRBJ1-1, is as follows: SAVISQKPSRDICQRGTSLTIQCQVDSQVTMMFWYRQQPGQSLTLIATANQGSEATYESGFVIDKFPISRPNLTFSTLTVSNMSPEDSSIYLCSVLRLNTEAFFGQGTRLTVV.

The chain has TRBV5-1 and TRBJ2-7, with 10 nucleotides matching TRBD2. J gave up 3 bases and V 0 bases, and 3 bases lay outside the gene matches. This CDR3 comprises 15 residues. In germline, CDR1 is SGHRS, CDR2 YFSETQ. CDR3 protein: CASSLAPSGSYEQYF. The DNA of the CDR3 is TGCGCCAGCAGCTTGGCCCCTAGCGGGAGCTACGAGCAGTACTTC.

This clone was counted only a few times. The chain combines TRBV7-2 with TRBJ2-1, with 8 bases aligning to TRBD2. V lost 2 bases to trimming and J lost 9 bases; unmatched junction nucleotides: 6. CDR1 and CDR2 from the germline V gene are SGHTA and FQGNSA. The CDR3 is 14 residues long. The CDR3 here is CASSLRTSRGEQFF. In DNA form, the CDR3 reads TGTGCCAGCAGCTTACGGACTAGCAGGGGTGAGCAGTTCTTC.

This clone was seen a few times. The chain is built from TRBV30 and TRBJ2-6; possibly TRBD2 for D (5 bases). This CDR3 is built from 18 residues. Germline V gene data show CDR1 as GTSNPN and CDR2 as SVGIG (reference sequence). V lost 0 bases and J 0 bases, leaving 15 bases between the germline ends. This CDR3 is CAWSVSGIPSSGANVLTF. In DNA, the CDR3 is TGTGCCTGGAGTGTATCGGGGATACCCAGCTCTGGGGCCAACGTCCTGACTTTC. Using reference TRBV30 and TRBJ2-6 for the parts outside the CDR3, the full variable domain is SQTIHQWPATLVQPVGSPLSLECTVEGTSNPNLYWYRQAAGRGLQLLFYSVGIGQISSEVPQNLSASRPQDRQFILSSKKLLLSDSGFYLCAWSVSGIPSSGANVLTFGAGSRLTVL.

This clone was observed a few times. The chain carries TRBV4-2 and TRBJ2-2; 9 nucleotides agree with TRBD2. Germline V gene lookup returns CDR1 LGHNA and CDR2 YNFKEQ. The CDR3 is made up of 16 amino acids. V trimming: 4 bases; J trimming: 0 bases; junction bases outside the gene matches: 3. The CDR3 DNA is TGTGCCAGCAGCCCGACTAGCGGCGCGAACACCGGGGAGCTGTTTTTT. It is translated as CASSPTSGANTGELFF.

The genes are TRBV7-9 and TRBJ2-3; 10 bases map to TRBD2. The ends lost 7 bases at V and 0 bases at J; junction bases unmatched: 16. Germline values: CDR1 SEHNR, CDR2 FQNEAQ (reference sequence). This CDR3 is built from 19 residues. Here the CDR3 reads CASTPSVAGGIISTDTQYF. CDR3 nucleotides: TGTGCCAGCACCCCGTCCGTAGCGGGAGGAATAATAAGCACAGATACGCAGTATTTT.

This clone has just a few counts. V is TRBV25-1 and J is TRBJ2-5; D uncertain. The CDR3 is 14 amino acids. In germline, CDR1 is MGHDK, CDR2 SYGVNS. V lost 8 bases to trimming and J lost 0 bases, with 13 bases between them. This chain's CDR3 is CASPPLSYQETQYF. Here the CDR3 DNA reads TGTGCCAGCCCTCCCTTATCGTACCAAGAGACCCAGTACTTC.

In DNA form, the CDR3 reads TGCAGTGCTAGAGCGTTAGAGACCCAGTACTTC. Its translation: CSARALETQYF. The chain uses TRBV20-1 and TRBJ2-5, with no clear D. The length of the CDR3 is 11 residues. V was cut by 1 base and J by 4 bases, with 4 bases left in between. CDR1 is DFQATT and CDR2 is SNEGSKA in the germline V gene (reference sequence).

The genes are TRBV7-2 and TRBJ2-7, with D possibly TRBD1 on 5 matching bases. CDR1 and CDR2 from the germline V gene are SGHTA and FQGNSA. Trimming pared 2 bases from V and 5 bases from J, leaving 16 bases between. CDR3 length: 15 residues. The CDR3: CASSLPGLRFHEQYF. The CDR3 DNA reads as TGTGCCAGCAGCTTACCAGGGTTAAGGTTCCACGAGCAGTACTTC.

This clone has only a few counts. The chain carries TRBV19 and TRBJ2-2; D is unclear. CDR1 is LNHDA, CDR2 SQIVND, per germline (reference sequence). V shed 3 bases and J shed 6 bases, with 5 bases lying between them. The CDR3 totals 12 residues. CDR3 sequence (DNA): TGTGCCAGTAGTATCCGTCCCGGGGAGCTGTTTTTT. Amino acids: CASSIRPGELFF.

This clone has only a few counts. CDR3 region: CASSRVGTSYYEQYF. Written as DNA, the CDR3 is TGCGCCAGCAGCCGAGTAGGGACTTCGTACTACGAGCAGTACTTC. This chain links TRBV4-3 with TRBJ2-7; perhaps TRBD2 as D (6 bases). V lost 4 bases, J lost 3 bases, and 16 bases lay in between. The CDR3 runs 15 residues. Germline V gene sequence: CDR1 LGHNA, CDR2 YSLEER.